Listed below are T cell receptor beta chains from one sample, sequenced in a study of blood T cell repertoires in COVID-19. TCRdb's copy holds only in-frame clones and misses some; the assay was immunoSEQ multiplex PCR. The table shows 150,000 to 200,000 clones, with more than 70% occurring only once. The material sequenced was PBMCs or T cells enriched from blood (not recorded which). The receptors stem from a woman between 25 and 40 years old who had recovered from COVID-19. Both conserved end residues are part of each CDR3. The order of the fields is D gene, J gene, V gene, clone size, CDR3 length, CDR3 protein, CDR3 DNA. D genes are given only for firm matches. Not all rows give a size; the values are once, few, many and, for expanded clones, a class.

TRBD1,TRBJ1-2,TRBV10-3,few,16,CAISESSRGLGNGYTF,TGTGCCATCAGTGAGTCGAGCAGGGGGCTTGGGAATGGCTACACCTTC
.,TRBJ1-2,TRBV30,.,15,CAWSPLTGRTYGYTF,TGTGCCTGGAGCCCACTTACGGGCAGGACTTATGGCTACACCTTC
.,TRBJ2-2,TRBV9,.,15,CASSPGTFNTGELFF,TGTGCCAGCAGTCCCGGGACTTTTAACACCGGGGAGCTGTTTTTT
TRBD1,TRBJ2-5,TRBV5-1,once,13,CASSGQGEETQYF,TGCGCCAGCAGCGGACAGGGGGAGGAGACCCAGTACTTC
TRBD2,TRBJ2-3,TRBV7-3,.,14,CASSPSGSTDTQYF,TGTGCCAGCAGTCCTAGCGGGAGCACAGATACGCAGTATTTT
TRBD2,TRBJ2-5,TRBV3-1/TRBV3-2,.,16,CASSHGTSGILETQYF,TGTGCCAGCAGCCACGGGACTAGCGGGATTTTGGAGACCCAGTACTTC
.,TRBJ1-2,TRBV10-1,.,13,CASSEGGSYGYTF,TGCGCCAGCAGTGAGGGGGGCTCGTATGGCTACACCTTC
.,TRBJ1-2,TRBV9,.,12,CASSAGLNGYTF,TGTGCCAGCAGCGCCGGGTTGAACGGCTACACCTTC
.,TRBJ1-2,TRBV11-2,.,18,CASSLERTGGSQRYGYTF,TGTGCCAGCAGCTTAGAAAGGACCGGGGGGTCCCAAAGGTACGGCTACACCTTC
TRBD1,TRBJ2-4,TRBV20-1,once,14,CSASPGTGTNIQYF,TGCAGTGCTAGTCCCGGGACAGGGACCAACATTCAGTACTTC
.,TRBJ2-7,TRBV28,.,11,CASGQVYEQYF,TGTGCCAGCGGGCAGGTCTACGAGCAGTACTTC
TRBD2,TRBJ2-2,TRBV6-1,few,19,CASSVTHQLAGGGWGELFF,TGTGCCAGCAGTGTCACTCACCAACTAGCGGGAGGTGGTTGGGGGGAGCTGTTTTTT
TRBD2,TRBJ2-1,TRBV14,.,19,CASSQGPWVAGVEPNEQFF,TGTGCCAGCAGCCAAGGGCCCTGGGTAGCGGGAGTAGAACCGAATGAGCAGTTCTTC
TRBD1,TRBJ1-2,TRBV7-9,.,15,CASSAQGQLNYGYTF,TGTGCCAGCAGCGCCCAGGGACAGTTAAACTATGGCTACACCTTC
TRBD1,TRBJ1-1,TRBV2,.,17,CASSEWQGQGFDTEAFF,TGTGCCAGCAGTGAATGGCAAGGACAGGGATTTGACACTGAAGCTTTCTTT
.,TRBJ2-2,TRBV11-2,.,16,CASSPYLDTNTGELFF,TGTGCCAGCAGCCCCTACTTGGACACGAACACCGGGGAGCTGTTTTTT
.,TRBJ1-2,TRBV7-9,.,15,CASSPREGGEGGYTF,TGTGCCAGCAGCCCCCGCGAAGGAGGGGAGGGAGGCTACACCTTC
TRBD2,TRBJ2-3,TRBV27,once,16,CASSLSLAGAADTQYF,TGTGCCAGCAGTTTGTCTTTAGCGGGAGCCGCAGATACGCAGTATTTT
.,TRBJ2-5,TRBV7-6,.,13,CASSTGQKETQYF,TGTGCCAGCAGCACGGGACAAAAAGAGACCCAGTACTTC
TRBD1,TRBJ1-2,TRBV7-8,.,17,CASSLVGQGSSHYGYTF,TGTGCCAGCAGCTTAGTCGGACAGGGGTCGTCCCACTATGGCTACACCTTC
.,TRBJ1-5,TRBV2,many,15,CASSGVQGSNQPQHF,TGTGCCAGCAGTGGGGTCCAGGGCAGCAATCAGCCCCAGCATTTT
.,TRBJ1-3,TRBV28,.,15,CASSLGGPLRGTIYF,TGTGCCAGCAGTTTAGGAGGACCCCTAAGAGGCACCATATATTTT
.,TRBJ2-5,TRBV2,.,13,CASTQSRQETQYF,TGTGCCAGCACCCAGTCCCGACAAGAGACCCAGTACTTC
.,TRBJ2-7,TRBV10-3,once,12,CAISDRNYEQYF,TGTGCCATCAGTGACAGAAACTACGAGCAGTACTTC
.,TRBJ1-1,TRBV2,.,16,CASSEGTDYANTEAFF,TGTGCCAGCAGTGAAGGGACAGATTACGCGAACACTGAAGCTTTCTTT
.,TRBJ1-2,TRBV5-5,.,16,CASSLEGLGFLGGYTF,TGTGCCAGCAGCTTAGAAGGACTAGGATTTTTGGGTGGCTACACCTTC
.,TRBJ2-1,TRBV3-1/TRBV3-2,.,18,CASSQEWGVVAQYNEQFF,TGTGCCAGCAGCCAAGAGTGGGGCGTAGTAGCCCAATACAATGAGCAGTTCTTC
.,TRBJ1-1,TRBV15,.,18,CATSRDPLIRTVNTEAFF,TGTGCCACCAGCAGAGATCCGTTAATAAGGACAGTGAACACTGAAGCTTTCTTT
.,TRBJ2-1,TRBV20-1,once,11,CSAYLGNEQFF,TGCAGTGCTTATCTCGGCAATGAGCAGTTCTTC
.,TRBJ2-2,TRBV7-6,.,13,CASSSHYTGELFF,TGTGCCAGCAGCTCGCACTACACCGGGGAGCTGTTTTTT
TRBD2,TRBJ2-7,TRBV24-1,.,16,CATSDFSASGTYEQYF,TGTGCCACCAGTGATTTTTCGGCTAGCGGGACCTACGAGCAGTACTTC
.,TRBJ1-4,TRBV9,.,13,CASTGGEGEKLFF,TGTGCCAGCACTGGGGGGGAAGGAGAAAAACTGTTTTTT
TRBD1,TRBJ2-7,TRBV4-1,.,15,CASSLSRDPGGEQYF,TGCGCCAGCAGCCTGAGCCGGGACCCAGGGGGCGAGCAGTACTTC
TRBD1,TRBJ1-2,TRBV11-3,once,20,CASSLDGPGQGPVDPYGYTF,TGTGCCAGCAGCTTAGACGGGCCGGGACAGGGGCCGGTCGACCCCTATGGCTACACCTTC
.,TRBJ2-2,TRBV5-1,.,15,CASSLVGGGTGELFF,TGCGCCAGCAGCTTGGTTGGGGGCGGCACCGGGGAGCTGTTTTTT
.,TRBJ2-7,TRBV5-4,.,13,CASSLAGSYEQYF,TGTGCCAGCAGCTTGGCGGGGTCCTACGAGCAGTACTTC
.,TRBJ2-3,TRBV19,.,12,CASSQLTDTQYF,TGTGCCAGTAGCCAACTCACAGATACGCAGTATTTT
TRBD1,TRBJ1-4,TRBV5-1,.,14,CASSPQGAKEKLFF,TGCGCCAGCAGCCCACAGGGGGCAAAAGAAAAACTGTTTTTT
TRBD1,TRBJ2-6,TRBV7-2,.,19,CASSLDRDRVDLGANVLTF,TGTGCCAGCAGCCTGGACCGGGACAGGGTTGATTTGGGGGCCAACGTCCTGACTTTC
.,TRBJ1-1,TRBV6-1,.,18,CASSEFPPRGPGNTEAFF,TGTGCCAGCAGTGAATTCCCCCCCCGAGGGCCGGGGAACACTGAAGCTTTCTTT
TRBD2,TRBJ2-1,TRBV6-5,.,14,CASGTTSGYNEQFF,TGTGCCAGCGGGACTACTAGCGGCTACAATGAGCAGTTCTTC
TRBD2,TRBJ2-5,TRBV2,few,14,CASSGLAGGETQYF,TGTGCCAGCAGTGGACTAGCGGGAGGGGAGACCCAGTACTTC
TRBD2,TRBJ2-1,TRBV28,.,17,CASIGTSGPSSYNEQFF,TGTGCCAGCATTGGGACTAGCGGGCCGAGCTCCTACAATGAGCAGTTCTTC
TRBD1,TRBJ2-7,TRBV6-5,.,14,CASSPGQGVYEQYF,TGTGCCAGCAGTCCAGGACAGGGGGTCTACGAGCAGTACTTC
TRBD2,TRBJ2-1,TRBV5-4,.,15,CASSFDQRDGSEQFF,TGTGCCAGCAGCTTTGACCAGCGGGACGGCAGTGAGCAGTTCTTC
TRBD1,TRBJ2-1,TRBV5-4,.,17,CASSVGGGSYSYNEQFF,TGTGCCAGCAGCGTAGGGGGCGGGTCCTACTCCTACAATGAGCAGTTCTTC
.,TRBJ2-3,TRBV27,.,16,CASSFSAGLSTDTQYF,TGTGCCAGCAGTTTTTCAGCGGGTCTGAGCACAGATACGCAGTATTTT
TRBD2,TRBJ2-1,TRBV30,.,16,CAWSAIIAGSYNEQFF,TGTGCCTGGAGTGCGATAATAGCGGGGTCCTACAATGAGCAGTTCTTC
TRBD2,TRBJ2-7,TRBV6-1,.,16,CASSGYTSGRSYEQYF,TGTGCCAGCAGTGGATATACTAGCGGGCGCTCCTACGAGCAGTACTTC
TRBD1,TRBJ1-2,TRBV5-1,.,15,CASSPRDSLGHGYTF,TGCGCCAGCAGCCCTCGGGACAGCCTCGGACATGGCTACACCTTC
TRBD1,TRBJ2-7,TRBV15,.,14,CATSLDRGGYEQYF,TGTGCCACCAGCCTGGACAGGGGAGGATACGAGCAGTACTTC
.,TRBJ1-2,TRBV15,.,14,CATSRDKGNYGYTF,TGTGCCACCAGCAGAGATAAGGGGAACTATGGCTACACCTTC
TRBD2,TRBJ2-7,TRBV19,once,15,CASRHSGRASYEQYF,TGTGCCAGTAGACATAGCGGGAGGGCCTCCTACGAGCAGTACTTC
TRBD1,TRBJ2-7,TRBV6-6,.,17,CASSLRTGGGKKDEQYF,TGTGCCAGCAGTCTCCGGACAGGGGGCGGGAAGAAAGACGAGCAGTACTTC